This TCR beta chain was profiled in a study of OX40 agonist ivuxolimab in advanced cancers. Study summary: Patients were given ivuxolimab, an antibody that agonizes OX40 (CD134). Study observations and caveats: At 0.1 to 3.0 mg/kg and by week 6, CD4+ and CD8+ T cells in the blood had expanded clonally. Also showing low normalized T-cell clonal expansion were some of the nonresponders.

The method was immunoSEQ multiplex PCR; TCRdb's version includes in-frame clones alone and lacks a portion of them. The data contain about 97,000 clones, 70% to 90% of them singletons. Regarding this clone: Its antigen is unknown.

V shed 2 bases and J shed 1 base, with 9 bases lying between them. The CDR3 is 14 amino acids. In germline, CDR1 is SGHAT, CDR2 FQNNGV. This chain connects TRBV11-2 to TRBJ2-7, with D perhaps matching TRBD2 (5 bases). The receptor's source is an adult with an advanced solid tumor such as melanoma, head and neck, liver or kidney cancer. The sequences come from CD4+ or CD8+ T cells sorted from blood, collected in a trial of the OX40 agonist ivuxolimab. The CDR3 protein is CASSLLRGSYEQYF. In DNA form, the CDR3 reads TGTGCCAGCAGCTTACTACGCGGGTCCTACGAGCAGTACTTC.